The T cell receptor beta chain described here comes from a study of T cells in Graves' hyperthyroidism and ophthalmopathy. Study overall: Peripheral blood was drawn at first diagnosis, prior to all treatment.

Disease duration under 2 months; hyperthyroidism patients were aged 18 to 65. Fresh peripheral blood, more than 9 ml, yielded the PBMCs. Amplification of TCR beta CDR3 regions used RNA as the template. An initial round of RT-PCR targeting the TCR CDR3 relied on the HTBI primer set. TCRdb redid the calling of the multiplex PCR reads with MiXCR, one entry per CDR3 protein. The sample lists roughly 750,000 distinct CDR3 sequences, 16% occurring once. This clonotype has a handful of counts. Sample: blood. The sequence was obtained from a man between 18 and 29 years old with Graves' hyperthyroidism.

The CDR3: CASSLGEDPETQYF. In nucleotides, the CDR3 is TGCGCCAGCAGCTTGGGGGAAGACCCAGAGACCCAGTACTTC. The J gene is TRBJ2-5, the V gene TRBV5-1, with unresolved D. Germline values: CDR1 SGHRS, CDR2 YFSETQ. This CDR3 region has 14 residues. The V and J ends lost 0 bases and 4 bases respectively, with 10 bases between them.